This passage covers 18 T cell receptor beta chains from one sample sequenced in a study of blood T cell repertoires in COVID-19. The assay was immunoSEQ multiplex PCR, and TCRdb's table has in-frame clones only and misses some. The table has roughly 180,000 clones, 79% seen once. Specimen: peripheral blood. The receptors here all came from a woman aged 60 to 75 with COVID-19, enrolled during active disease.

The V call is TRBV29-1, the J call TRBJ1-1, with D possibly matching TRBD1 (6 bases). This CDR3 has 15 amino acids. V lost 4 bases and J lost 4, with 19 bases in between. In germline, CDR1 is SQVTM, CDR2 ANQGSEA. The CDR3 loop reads CSVGASGAVITEAFF. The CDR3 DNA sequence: TGCAGCGTTGGAGCCTCAGGGGCCGTTATCACTGAAGCTTTCTTT.

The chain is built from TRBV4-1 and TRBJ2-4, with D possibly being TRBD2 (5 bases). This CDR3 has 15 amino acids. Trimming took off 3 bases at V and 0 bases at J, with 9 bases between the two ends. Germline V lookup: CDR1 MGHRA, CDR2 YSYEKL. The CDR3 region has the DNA TGCGCCAGCAGCCAGGACGGGGTAGCCAAAAACATTCAGTACTTC. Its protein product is CASSQDGVAKNIQYF.

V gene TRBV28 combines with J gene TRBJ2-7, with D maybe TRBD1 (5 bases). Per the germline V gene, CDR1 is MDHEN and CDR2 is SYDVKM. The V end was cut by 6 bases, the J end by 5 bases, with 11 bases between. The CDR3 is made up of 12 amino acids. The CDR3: CASRTTGHEQYF. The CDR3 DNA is TGTGCCAGCAGAACCACAGGACACGAGCAGTACTTC. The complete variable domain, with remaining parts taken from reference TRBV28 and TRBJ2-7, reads DVKVTQSSRYLVKRTGEKVFLECVQDMDHENMFWYRQDPGLGLRLIYFSYDVKMKEKGDIPEGYSVSREKKERFSLILESASTNQTSMYLCASRTTGHEQYFGPGTRLTVT.

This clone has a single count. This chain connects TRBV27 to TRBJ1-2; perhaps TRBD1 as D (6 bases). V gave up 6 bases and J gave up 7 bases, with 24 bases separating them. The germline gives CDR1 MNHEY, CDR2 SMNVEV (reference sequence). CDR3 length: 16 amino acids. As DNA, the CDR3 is TGTGCCAGCAGCCTCGAGGGGGGGGGACAAATCGGTGGCTACACCTTC. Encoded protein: CASSLEGGGQIGGYTF.

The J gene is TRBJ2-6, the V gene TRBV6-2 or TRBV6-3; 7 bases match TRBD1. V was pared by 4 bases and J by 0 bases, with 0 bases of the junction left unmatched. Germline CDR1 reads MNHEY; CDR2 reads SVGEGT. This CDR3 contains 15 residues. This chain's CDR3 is CASSWDSSGANVLTF. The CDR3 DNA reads TGTGCCAGCAGTTGGGACAGCTCTGGGGCCAACGTCCTGACTTTC.

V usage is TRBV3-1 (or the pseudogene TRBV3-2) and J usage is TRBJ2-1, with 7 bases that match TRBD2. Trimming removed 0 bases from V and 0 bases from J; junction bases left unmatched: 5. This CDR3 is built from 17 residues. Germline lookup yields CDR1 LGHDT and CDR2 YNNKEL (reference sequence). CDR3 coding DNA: TGTGCCAGCAGCCAAGAAGCCTGGGGGGGCTCCTACAATGAGCAGTTCTTC. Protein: CASSQEAWGGSYNEQFF.

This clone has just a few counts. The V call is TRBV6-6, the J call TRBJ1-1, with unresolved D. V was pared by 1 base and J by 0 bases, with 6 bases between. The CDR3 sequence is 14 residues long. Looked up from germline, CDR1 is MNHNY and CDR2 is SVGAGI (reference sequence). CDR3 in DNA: TGTGCCAGCAGTTACTTGGCCCTGAACACTGAAGCTTTCTTT. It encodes CASSYLALNTEAFF.

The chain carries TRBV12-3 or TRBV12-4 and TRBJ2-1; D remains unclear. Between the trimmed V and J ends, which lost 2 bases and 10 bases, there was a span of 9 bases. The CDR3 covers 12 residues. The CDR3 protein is CASSLMWAEQFF. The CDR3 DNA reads TGTGCCAGCAGTTTAATGTGGGCAGAGCAGTTCTTC.

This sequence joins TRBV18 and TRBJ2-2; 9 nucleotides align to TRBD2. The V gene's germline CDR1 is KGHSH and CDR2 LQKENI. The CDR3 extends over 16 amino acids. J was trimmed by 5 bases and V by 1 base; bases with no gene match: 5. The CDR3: CASSPLAGGETGELFF. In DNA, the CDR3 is TGTGCCAGCTCACCACTTGCGGGAGGGGAGACCGGGGAGCTGTTTTTT.

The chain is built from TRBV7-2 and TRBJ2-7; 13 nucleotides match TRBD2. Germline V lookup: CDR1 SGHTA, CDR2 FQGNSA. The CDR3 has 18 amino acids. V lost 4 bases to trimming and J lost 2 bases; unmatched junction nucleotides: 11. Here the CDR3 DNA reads TGTGCCAGCAGCTCCATAGAACTAGCGGGAGGGAATACCTACGAGCAGTACTTC. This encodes CASSSIELAGGNTYEQYF. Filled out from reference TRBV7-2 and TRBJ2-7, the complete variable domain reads GAGVSQSPSNKVTEKGKDVELRCDPISGHTALYWYRQSLGQGLEFLIYFQGNSAPDKSGLPSDRFSAERTGGSVSTLTIQRTQQEDSAVYLCASSSIELAGGNTYEQYFGPGTRLTVT.

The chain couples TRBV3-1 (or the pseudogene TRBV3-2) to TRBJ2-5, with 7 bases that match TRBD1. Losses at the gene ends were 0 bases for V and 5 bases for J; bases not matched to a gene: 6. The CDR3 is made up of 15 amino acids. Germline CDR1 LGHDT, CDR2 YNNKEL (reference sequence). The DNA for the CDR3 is TGTGCCAGCAGCCAAGATGACAGGGCATGGGAGACCCAGTACTTC. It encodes CASSQDDRAWETQYF.

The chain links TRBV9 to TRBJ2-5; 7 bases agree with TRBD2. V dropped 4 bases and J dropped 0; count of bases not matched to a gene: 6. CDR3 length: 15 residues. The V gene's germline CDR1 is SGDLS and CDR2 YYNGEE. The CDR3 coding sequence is TGTGCCAGCAGCCCCCTCGGGACTAACCAAGAGACCCAGTACTTC. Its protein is CASSPLGTNQETQYF.

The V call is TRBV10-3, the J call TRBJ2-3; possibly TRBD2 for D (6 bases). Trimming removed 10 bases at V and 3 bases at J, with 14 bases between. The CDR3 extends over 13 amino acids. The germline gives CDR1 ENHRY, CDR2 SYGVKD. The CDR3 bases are TGTGCCACCCAGGAGGGCCGGACAGATACGCAGTATTTT. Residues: CATQEGRTDTQYF.

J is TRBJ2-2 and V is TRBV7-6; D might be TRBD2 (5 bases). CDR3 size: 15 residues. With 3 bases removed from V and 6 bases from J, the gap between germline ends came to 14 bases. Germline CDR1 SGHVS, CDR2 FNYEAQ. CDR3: CASSFHNGLAGELFF. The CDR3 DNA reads TGTGCCAGCAGCTTCCATAACGGACTGGCCGGGGAGCTGTTTTTT.

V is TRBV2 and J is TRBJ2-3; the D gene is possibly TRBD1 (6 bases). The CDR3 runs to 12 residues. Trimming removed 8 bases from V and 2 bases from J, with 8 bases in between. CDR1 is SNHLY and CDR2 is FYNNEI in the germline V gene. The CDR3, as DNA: TGTGCCAGCCGGACAGCCACAGATACGCAGTATTTT. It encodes CASRTATDTQYF.

The CDR3 loop reads CASSLYLGQGTQETQYF. CDR3 sequence (DNA): TGTGCCAGCAGTTTATACCTCGGACAGGGGACCCAAGAGACCCAGTACTTC. The chain recombines TRBV28 with TRBJ2-5, with TRBD1 matching over 9 bases. The CDR3 is made up of 17 amino acids. The junction had 7 bases not matched to a gene; V was cut back by 1 base and J by 1 base. Germline V gene data show CDR1 as MDHEN and CDR2 as SYDVKM.

This CDR3 is CASSRAGGLSEQYF. CDR3 sequence (DNA): TGTGCCAGTAGTAGAGCGGGAGGGCTTAGCGAGCAGTACTTC. The rearrangement links TRBV19 to TRBJ2-7, with 10 bases identical to TRBD2. J lost 6 bases, V lost 4 bases, and 6 bases had no gene match. CDR1 is LNHDA and CDR2 is SQIVND in the germline V gene (reference sequence). The CDR3 contains 14 residues.

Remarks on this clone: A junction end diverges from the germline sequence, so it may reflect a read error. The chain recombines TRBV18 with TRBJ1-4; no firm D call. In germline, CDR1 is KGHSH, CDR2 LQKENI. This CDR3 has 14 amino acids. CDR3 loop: CASSPRGGGEKLFF. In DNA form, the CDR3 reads TGTGCCAGCTCCCCACGGGGAGGTGGGGAAAAACTGTTTTTT. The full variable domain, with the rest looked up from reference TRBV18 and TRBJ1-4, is NAGVMQNPRHLVRRRGQEARLRCSPMKGHSHVYWYRQLPEEGLKFMVYLQKENIIDESGMPKERFSAEFPKEGPSILRIQQVVRGDSAAYFCASSPRGGGEKLFFGSGTQLSVL.